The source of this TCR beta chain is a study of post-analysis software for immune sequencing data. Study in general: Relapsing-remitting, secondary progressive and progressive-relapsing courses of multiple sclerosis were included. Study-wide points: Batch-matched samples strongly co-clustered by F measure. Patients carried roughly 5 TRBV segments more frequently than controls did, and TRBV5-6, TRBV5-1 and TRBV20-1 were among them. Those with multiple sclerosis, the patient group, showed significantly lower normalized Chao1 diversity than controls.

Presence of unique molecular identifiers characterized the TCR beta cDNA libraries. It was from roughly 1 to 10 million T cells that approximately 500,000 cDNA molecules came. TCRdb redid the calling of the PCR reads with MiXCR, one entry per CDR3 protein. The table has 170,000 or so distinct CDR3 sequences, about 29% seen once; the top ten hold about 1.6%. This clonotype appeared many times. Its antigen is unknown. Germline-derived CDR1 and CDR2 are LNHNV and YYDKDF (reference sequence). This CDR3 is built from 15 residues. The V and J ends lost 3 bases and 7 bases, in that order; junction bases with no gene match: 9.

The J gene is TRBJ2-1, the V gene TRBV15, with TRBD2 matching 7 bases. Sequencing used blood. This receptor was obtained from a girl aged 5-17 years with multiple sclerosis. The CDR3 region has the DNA TGTGCCACCAGCAGGGGGGGGGAGGTGAGGAATGAGCAGTTCTTC. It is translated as CATSRGGEVRNEQFF.